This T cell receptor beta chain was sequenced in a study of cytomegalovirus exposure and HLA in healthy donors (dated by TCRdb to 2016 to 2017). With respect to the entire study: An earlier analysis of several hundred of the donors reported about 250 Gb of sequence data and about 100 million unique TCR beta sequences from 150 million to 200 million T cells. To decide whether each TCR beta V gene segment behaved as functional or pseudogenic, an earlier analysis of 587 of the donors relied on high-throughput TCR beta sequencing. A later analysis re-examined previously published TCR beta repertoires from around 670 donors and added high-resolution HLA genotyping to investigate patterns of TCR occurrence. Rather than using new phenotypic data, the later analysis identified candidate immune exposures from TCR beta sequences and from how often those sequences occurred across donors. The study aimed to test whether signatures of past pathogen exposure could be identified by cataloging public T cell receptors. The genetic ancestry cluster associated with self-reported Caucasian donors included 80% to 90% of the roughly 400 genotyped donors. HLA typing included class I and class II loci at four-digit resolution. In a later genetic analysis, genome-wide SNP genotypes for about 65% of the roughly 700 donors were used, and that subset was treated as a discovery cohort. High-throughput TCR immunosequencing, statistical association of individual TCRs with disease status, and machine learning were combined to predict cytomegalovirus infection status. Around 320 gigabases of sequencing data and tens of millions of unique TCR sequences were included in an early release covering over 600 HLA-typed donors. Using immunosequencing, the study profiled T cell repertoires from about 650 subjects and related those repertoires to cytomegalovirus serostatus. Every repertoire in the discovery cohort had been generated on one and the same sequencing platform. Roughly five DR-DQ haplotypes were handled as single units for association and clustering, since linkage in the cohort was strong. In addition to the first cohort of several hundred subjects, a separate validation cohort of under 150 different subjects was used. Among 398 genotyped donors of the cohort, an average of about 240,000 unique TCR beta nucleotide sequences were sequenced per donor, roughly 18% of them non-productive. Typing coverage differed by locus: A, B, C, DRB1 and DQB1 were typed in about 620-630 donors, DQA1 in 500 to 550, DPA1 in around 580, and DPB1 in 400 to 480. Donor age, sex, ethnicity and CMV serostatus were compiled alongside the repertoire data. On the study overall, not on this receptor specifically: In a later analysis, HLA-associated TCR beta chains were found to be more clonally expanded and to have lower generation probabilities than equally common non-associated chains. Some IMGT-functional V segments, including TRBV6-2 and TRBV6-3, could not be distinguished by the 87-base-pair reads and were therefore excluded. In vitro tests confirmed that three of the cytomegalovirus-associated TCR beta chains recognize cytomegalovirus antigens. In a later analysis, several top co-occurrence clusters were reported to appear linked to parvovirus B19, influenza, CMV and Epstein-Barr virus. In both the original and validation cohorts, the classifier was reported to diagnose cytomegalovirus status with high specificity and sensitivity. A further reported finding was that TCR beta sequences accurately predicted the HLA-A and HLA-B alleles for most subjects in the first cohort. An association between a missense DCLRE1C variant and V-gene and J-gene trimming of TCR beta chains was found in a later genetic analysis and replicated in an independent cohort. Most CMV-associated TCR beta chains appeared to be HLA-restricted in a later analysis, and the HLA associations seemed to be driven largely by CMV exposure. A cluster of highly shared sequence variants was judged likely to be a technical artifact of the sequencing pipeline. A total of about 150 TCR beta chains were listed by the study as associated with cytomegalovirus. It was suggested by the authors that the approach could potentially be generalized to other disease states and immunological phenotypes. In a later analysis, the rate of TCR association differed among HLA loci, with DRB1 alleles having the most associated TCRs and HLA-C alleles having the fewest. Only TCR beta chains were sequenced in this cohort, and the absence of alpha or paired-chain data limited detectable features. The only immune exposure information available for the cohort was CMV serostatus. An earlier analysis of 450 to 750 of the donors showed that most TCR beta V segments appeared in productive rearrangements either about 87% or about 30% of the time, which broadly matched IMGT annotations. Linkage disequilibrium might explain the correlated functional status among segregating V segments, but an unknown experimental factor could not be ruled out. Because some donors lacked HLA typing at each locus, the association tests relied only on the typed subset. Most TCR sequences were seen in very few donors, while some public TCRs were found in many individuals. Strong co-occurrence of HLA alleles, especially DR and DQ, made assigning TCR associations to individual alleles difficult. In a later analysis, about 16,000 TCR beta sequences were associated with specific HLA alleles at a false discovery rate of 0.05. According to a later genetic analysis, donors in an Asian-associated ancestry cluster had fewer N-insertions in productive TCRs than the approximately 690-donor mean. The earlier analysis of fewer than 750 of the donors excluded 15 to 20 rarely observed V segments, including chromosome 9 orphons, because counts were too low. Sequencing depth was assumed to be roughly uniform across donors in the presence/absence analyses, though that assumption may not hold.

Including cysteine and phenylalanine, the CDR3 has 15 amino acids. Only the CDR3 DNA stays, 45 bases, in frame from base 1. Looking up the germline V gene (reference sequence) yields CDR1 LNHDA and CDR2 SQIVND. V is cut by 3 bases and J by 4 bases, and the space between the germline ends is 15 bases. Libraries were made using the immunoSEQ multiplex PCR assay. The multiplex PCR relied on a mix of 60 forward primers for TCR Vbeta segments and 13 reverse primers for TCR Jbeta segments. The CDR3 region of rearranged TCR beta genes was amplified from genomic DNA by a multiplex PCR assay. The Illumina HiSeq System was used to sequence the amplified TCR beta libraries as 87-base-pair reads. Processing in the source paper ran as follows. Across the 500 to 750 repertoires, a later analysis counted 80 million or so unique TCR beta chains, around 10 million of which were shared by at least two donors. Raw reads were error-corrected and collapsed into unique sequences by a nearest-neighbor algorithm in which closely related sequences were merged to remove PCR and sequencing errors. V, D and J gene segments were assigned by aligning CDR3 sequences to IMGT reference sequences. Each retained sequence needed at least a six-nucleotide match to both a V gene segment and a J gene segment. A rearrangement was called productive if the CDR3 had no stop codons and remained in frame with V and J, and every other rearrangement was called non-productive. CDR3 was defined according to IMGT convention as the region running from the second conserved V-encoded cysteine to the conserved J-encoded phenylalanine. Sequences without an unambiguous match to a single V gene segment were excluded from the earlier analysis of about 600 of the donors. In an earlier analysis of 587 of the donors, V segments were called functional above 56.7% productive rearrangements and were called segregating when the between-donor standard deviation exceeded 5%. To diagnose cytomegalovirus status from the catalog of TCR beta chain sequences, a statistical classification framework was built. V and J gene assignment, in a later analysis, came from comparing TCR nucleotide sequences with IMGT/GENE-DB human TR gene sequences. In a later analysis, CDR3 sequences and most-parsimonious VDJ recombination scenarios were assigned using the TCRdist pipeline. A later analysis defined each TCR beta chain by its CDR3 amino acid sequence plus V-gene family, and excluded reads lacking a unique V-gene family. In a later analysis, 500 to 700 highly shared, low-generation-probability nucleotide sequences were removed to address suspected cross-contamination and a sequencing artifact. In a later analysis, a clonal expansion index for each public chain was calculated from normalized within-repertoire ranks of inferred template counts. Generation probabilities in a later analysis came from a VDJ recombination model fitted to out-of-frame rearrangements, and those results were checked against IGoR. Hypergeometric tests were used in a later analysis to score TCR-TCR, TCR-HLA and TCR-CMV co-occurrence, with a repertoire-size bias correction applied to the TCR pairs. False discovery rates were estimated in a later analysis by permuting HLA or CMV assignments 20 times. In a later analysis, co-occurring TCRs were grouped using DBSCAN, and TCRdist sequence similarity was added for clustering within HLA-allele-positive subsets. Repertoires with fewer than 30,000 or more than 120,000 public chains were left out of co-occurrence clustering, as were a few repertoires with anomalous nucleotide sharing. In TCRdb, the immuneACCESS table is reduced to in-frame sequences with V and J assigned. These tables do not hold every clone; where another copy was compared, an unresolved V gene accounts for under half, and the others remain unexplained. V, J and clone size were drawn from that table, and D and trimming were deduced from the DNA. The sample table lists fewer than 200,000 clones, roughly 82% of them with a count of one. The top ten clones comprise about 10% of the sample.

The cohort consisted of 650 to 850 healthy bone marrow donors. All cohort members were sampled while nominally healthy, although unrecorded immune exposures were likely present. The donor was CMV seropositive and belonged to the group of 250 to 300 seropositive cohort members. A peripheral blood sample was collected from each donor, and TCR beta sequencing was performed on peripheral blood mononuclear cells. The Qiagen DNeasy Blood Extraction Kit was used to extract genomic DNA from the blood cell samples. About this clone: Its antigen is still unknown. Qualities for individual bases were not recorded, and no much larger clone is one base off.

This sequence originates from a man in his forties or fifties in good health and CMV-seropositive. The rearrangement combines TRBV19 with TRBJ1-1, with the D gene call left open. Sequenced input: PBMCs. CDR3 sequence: CASSIFGDGGTEAFF. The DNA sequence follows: TGTGCCAGTAGTATTTTCGGGGATGGAGGCACTGAAGCTTTCTTT.